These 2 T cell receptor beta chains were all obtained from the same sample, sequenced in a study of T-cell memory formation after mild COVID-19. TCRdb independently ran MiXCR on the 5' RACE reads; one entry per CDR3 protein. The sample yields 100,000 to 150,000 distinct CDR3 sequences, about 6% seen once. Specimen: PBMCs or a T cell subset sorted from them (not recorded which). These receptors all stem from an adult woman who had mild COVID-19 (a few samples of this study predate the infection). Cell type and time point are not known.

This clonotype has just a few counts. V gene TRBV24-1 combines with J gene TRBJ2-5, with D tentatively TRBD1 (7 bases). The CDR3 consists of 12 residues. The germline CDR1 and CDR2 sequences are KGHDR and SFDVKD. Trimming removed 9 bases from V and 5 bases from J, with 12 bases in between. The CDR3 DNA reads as TGTGCCACCGCTCAGGGGGGCGAGACCCAGTACTTC. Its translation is CATAQGGETQYF.

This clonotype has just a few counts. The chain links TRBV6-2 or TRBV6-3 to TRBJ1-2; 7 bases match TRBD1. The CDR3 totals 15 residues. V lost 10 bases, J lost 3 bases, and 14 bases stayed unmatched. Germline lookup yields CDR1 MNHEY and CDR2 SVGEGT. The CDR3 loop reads CATHVTGEGDYGYTF. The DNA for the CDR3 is TGTGCCACCCACGTCACAGGGGAGGGAGACTATGGCTACACCTTC.